Presented here are 9 T cell receptor beta chains from one specimen sequenced in a study of identical twins. TCRdb ran MiXCR on the 5' RACE reads and lists one entry per CDR3 protein. Here the sample spans some 1,600,000 distinct CDR3 sequences, under 35% being singletons. Sequenced material: cord blood. These receptors all stem from a newborn girl in good health.

This clonotype was observed a handful of times. This rearrangement joins TRBV6-2 or TRBV6-3 to TRBJ2-4, with TRBD2 matching 12 bases. The J call may be incorrect, as the DNA end agrees better with TRBJ2-7. The CDR3 has 16 residues. Germline V lookup: CDR1 MNHEY, CDR2 SVGEGT. CDR3 loop: CASSYSGLAGRYEQYF. The CDR3 DNA sequence: TGTGCCAGCAGTTACTCAGGACTAGCGGGACGGTACGAGCAGTACTTC.

V usage is TRBV12-3 or TRBV12-4 and J usage is TRBJ2-3, with 8 bases aligning to TRBD2. The CDR3 totals 15 residues. V was clipped by 6 bases and J by 4 bases; unmatched bases: 9. The CDR3 sequence is CASRPGLGGSDTQYF. In DNA form, the CDR3 reads TGTGCCAGCAGGCCGGGACTAGGTGGATCAGATACGCAGTATTTT.

The rearrangement joins TRBV5-1 to TRBJ1-2, with 9 bases identical to TRBD1. Germline V gene data show CDR1 as SGHRS and CDR2 as YFSETQ. The CDR3 loop spans 13 amino acids. Trimming took 4 bases from V and 8 from J; bases not matched to a gene: 6. The CDR3 coding sequence is TGCGCCAGCAGCGTCCGGGACAGGGAGGGCTACACCTTC. This gives the protein CASSVRDREGYTF.

This clonotype was counted only a few times. The chain carries TRBV5-1 and TRBJ1-2; 7 nucleotides agree with TRBD1. V shed 4 bases and J 8 bases; nucleotides not matched to a gene: 5. The CDR3 extends over 12 amino acids. Germline CDR1 is SGHRS and CDR2 is YFSETQ. The chain's CDR3 is CASSSLGGGYTF. CDR3 coding DNA: TGCGCCAGCAGCAGTCTAGGGGGCGGCTACACCTTC. Together with reference TRBV5-1 and TRBJ1-2, the CDR3 gives the full variable domain: KAGVTQTPRYLIKTRGQQVTLSCSPISGHRSVSWYQQTPGQGLQFLFEYFSETQRNKGNFPGRFSGRQFSNSRSEMNVSTLELGDSALYLCASSSLGGGYTFGSGTRLTVV.

This clonotype was seen a handful of times. The V call is TRBV12-3 or TRBV12-4, the J call TRBJ2-7; 7 nucleotides line up with TRBD2. With V trimmed by 4 bases and J by 3 bases, 6 bases remained unmatched. The CDR3 is 14 residues long. CDR3 amino acids: CASSSGTILYEQYF. The CDR3 nucleotides are TGTGCCAGCAGTTCCGGGACTATACTCTACGAGCAGTACTTC.

The rearrangement uses TRBV6-1 and TRBJ2-7, with no clear D. CDR1 is MNHNS, CDR2 SASEGT, per germline. V was pared by 0 bases and J by 0 bases, with 6 bases between. CDR3 length equals 14 residues. The CDR3 here is CASSEAHSSYEQYF. CDR3 in DNA: TGTGCCAGCAGTGAAGCTCACAGCTCCTACGAGCAGTACTTC.

V and J are TRBV5-6 and TRBJ2-4; no firm D call. TRBJ2-7 matches the DNA end more closely, so the J call is doubtful. Germline V gene lookup returns CDR1 SGHDT and CDR2 YYEEEE. The length of the CDR3 is 15 residues. As DNA, the CDR3 is TGTGCCAGCAGCTTGGAACCTATCGTTCGCTCCGAGCAGTACTTC. This gives the protein CASSLEPIVRSEQYF.

The rearrangement joins TRBV9 to TRBJ2-1, with 13 positions matching TRBD2. The germline V gene has CDR1 SGDLS and CDR2 YYNGEE. Trimming at V came to 0 bases and at J to 4 bases, leaving 1 base not matched to a gene. The CDR3 sequence is 16 residues long. CDR3 in amino acids: CASSVGTSGGYNEQFF. CDR3 bases: TGTGCCAGCAGCGTAGGGACTAGCGGGGGATACAATGAGCAGTTCTTC. Based on the CDR3 plus reference TRBV9 and TRBJ2-1, the full variable domain is DSGVTQTPKHLITATGQRVTLRCSPRSGDLSVYWYQQSLDQGLQFLIQYYNGEERAKGNILERFSAQQFPDLHSELNLSSLELGDSALYFCASSVGTSGGYNEQFFGPGTRLTVL.

A few counts support this clonotype. The genes are TRBV4-1 and TRBJ2-1; TRBD2 might be the D (7 bases). V was clipped by 1 base and J by 4 bases, with 17 bases between them. The CDR3 loop spans 17 amino acids. Looked up from germline, CDR1 is MGHRA and CDR2 is YSYEKL. The DNA of the CDR3 is TGCGCCAGCAGCCAAGGCCTTAGGGGGGGGCGATACAATGAGCAGTTCTTC. Protein: CASSQGLRGGRYNEQFF.